Each of the 21 T cell receptor beta chains below was sequenced from the same sample in a study of blood T cell repertoires in COVID-19. Measured with immunoSEQ multiplex PCR; TCRdb has only the in-frame clones, and not every one. Counted here are some 68,000 clones, around 83% occurring once; the ten biggest clones make up approximately 28%. Sequencing input: peripheral blood. Every receptor here comes from a man in his 70s with acute or convalescent COVID-19.

The V and J genes are TRBV19 and TRBJ1-1; D call uncertain. V gave up 10 bases and J gave up 1 base, with 10 bases separating them. Germline values: CDR1 LNHDA, CDR2 SQIVND (reference sequence). CDR3 length equals 12 residues. CDR3 region: CATDPGNTEAFF. The CDR3 coding sequence is TGTGCCACAGACCCAGGGAACACTGAAGCTTTCTTT.

The CDR3 region is CASSQVPTGGRETQYF. In DNA form, the CDR3 reads TGCGCCAGCAGCCAAGTCCCGACAGGGGGTAGGGAGACCCAGTACTTC. The chain employs TRBV4-1 and TRBJ2-5; 9 bases line up with TRBD1. V lost 1 base and J lost 5; bases outside the gene matches: 8. This CDR3 comprises 16 residues. The germline V gene encodes CDR1 MGHRA and CDR2 YSYEKL.

This chain joins TRBV10-3 and TRBJ1-1; D unclear. The CDR3 runs 12 residues. Germline CDR1 and CDR2: ENHRY and SYGVKD. V lost 2 bases, J lost 8 bases, and 9 bases lay in between. DNA of the CDR3: TGTGCCATCAGTGAGGACGCGGGGGAAGCTTTCTTT. Protein: CAISEDAGEAFF.

The chain combines TRBV6-2 or TRBV6-3 with TRBJ1-2; TRBD1 matches at 8 bases. This CDR3 is built from 13 residues. V was clipped by 4 bases and J by 6 bases; unmatched bases: 4. The germline CDR1 and CDR2 sequences are MNHEY and SVGEGT. CDR3 in amino acids: CASSSTGDNGYTF. The CDR3 DNA sequence: TGTGCCAGCAGTTCGACAGGGGACAATGGCTACACCTTC.

The CDR3 bases are TGTGCCAGCTCACCGACAGGGTTGGCAGATACGCAGTATTTT. Residues: CASSPTGLADTQYF. This sequence joins TRBV18 and TRBJ2-3, with 7 bases aligning to TRBD1. The CDR3 length is 14 residues. Germline V CDR1 and CDR2: KGHSH, LQKENI. Losses at the gene ends were 3 bases for V and 4 bases for J; bases not matched to a gene: 4.

The chain links TRBV9 to TRBJ2-2, with a possible D match to TRBD1 (5 bases). The germline CDR1 and CDR2 sequences are SGDLS and YYNGEE. This CDR3 has 14 amino acids. V dropped 0 bases and J dropped 2 bases, with 5 bases sitting between them. The CDR3: CASSVGTNTGELFF. The CDR3 nucleotides read TGTGCCAGCAGCGTAGGGACAAACACCGGGGAGCTGTTTTTT.

This clone was recorded once. The rearrangement links TRBV9 to TRBJ2-1, with 9 bases lining up with TRBD2. The germline V gene has CDR1 SGDLS and CDR2 YYNGEE. The V segment lost 0 bases and the J segment 6 bases; nucleotides outside the gene matches: 1. This CDR3 is built from 14 residues. The CDR3 DNA follows: TGTGCCAGCAGCGTAGTAGCGGGAGTCAATGAGCAGTTCTTC. Protein product: CASSVVAGVNEQFF.

This clone was seen only a few times. The CDR3 sequence is CASSLPRDRGATNEKLFF. In nucleotides, the CDR3 is TGTGCCAGCAGTTTGCCCCGGGACAGGGGCGCGACTAATGAAAAACTGTTTTTT. V is TRBV28 and J is TRBJ1-4; TRBD1 aligns across 10 bases. J was trimmed by 2 bases and V by 3 bases; bases with no gene match: 9. The CDR3 is made up of 18 amino acids. The V gene's germline CDR1 is MDHEN and CDR2 SYDVKM.

The gene calls are TRBV19 and TRBJ2-2; TRBD1 matches 11 bases. V lost 11 bases and J lost 4; bases outside the gene matches: 6. This CDR3 spans 14 amino acids. Germline V lookup: CDR1 LNHDA, CDR2 SQIVND (reference sequence). CDR3 DNA sequence: TGTGCCGGAGCCGGGACAGGGGGCACCGGGGAGCTGTTTTTT. The encoded protein is CAGAGTGGTGELFF.

The rearrangement joins TRBV6-2 or TRBV6-3 to TRBJ1-1; TRBD1 might be the D (5 bases). The V end lost 4 bases, the J end lost 6 bases, and 9 bases lay between the germline ends. The CDR3 is 12 amino acids. Germline loops: CDR1 MNHEY, CDR2 SVGEGT. The CDR3, as DNA: TGTGCCAGCAGTTGGGGCAGGGCTGAAGCTTTCTTT. It codes for CASSWGRAEAFF.

The chain is built from TRBV7-3 and TRBJ2-7; no firm D call. Looked up from germline, CDR1 is SGHTA and CDR2 is FQGTGA. The CDR3 runs to 14 residues. With 3 bases removed from V and 0 bases from J, the gap between germline ends came to 9 bases. The CDR3, as DNA: TGTGCCAGCAGCTTCAGTCCGGGCTCCTACGAGCAGTACTTC. This translates into CASSFSPGSYEQYF. Together with reference TRBV7-3 and TRBJ2-7, the CDR3 gives the full variable domain: GAGVSQTPSNKVTEKGKYVELRCDPISGHTALYWYRQSLGQGPEFLIYFQGTGAADDSGLPNDRFFAVRPEGSVSTLKIQRTERGDSAVYLCASSFSPGSYEQYFGPGTRLTVT.

The rearrangement joins TRBV15 to TRBJ2-6, with 9 bases identical to TRBD2. CDR1 LNHNV and CDR2 YYDKDF come from the germline V gene (reference sequence). This CDR3 is 20 amino acids long. J was trimmed by 0 bases and V by 1 base; bases with no gene match: 10. The CDR3: CATSRASSGEGVSGANVLTF. CDR3 in DNA: TGTGCCACCAGCAGAGCTTCTAGCGGGGAAGGGGTCTCTGGGGCCAACGTCCTGACTTTC. Full variable domain (outside the CDR3, taken from reference TRBV15 and TRBJ2-6): DAMVIQNPRYQVTQFGKPVTLSCSQTLNHNVMYWYQQKSSQAPKLLFHYYDKDFNNEADTPDNFQSRRPNTSFCFLDIRSPGLGDTAMYLCATSRASSGEGVSGANVLTFGAGSRLTVL.

The chain uses TRBV27 and TRBJ1-2, with 9 positions matching TRBD1. Trimming took 6 bases from V and 6 from J; bases not matched to a gene: 11. The CDR3 consists of 15 residues. Germline values: CDR1 MNHEY, CDR2 SMNVEV (reference sequence). The CDR3 nucleotides read TGTGCCAGCAGCCGTCTCTCACAGGGGGCGCATGGCTACACCTTC. Translating gives CASSRLSQGAHGYTF.

As DNA, the CDR3 is TGCGCCAGCAGCCAAGTTTCCGGGACAGGGGGTTTTAGGAATGAGCAGTTCTTC. This translates into CASSQVSGTGGFRNEQFF. The rearrangement joins TRBV4-1 to TRBJ2-1, with 11 positions matching TRBD1. Germline CDR1 reads MGHRA; CDR2 reads YSYEKL. The CDR3 totals 18 residues. The ends lost 1 base at V and 7 bases at J; junction bases unmatched: 12.

This clone was seen a single time. The J gene is TRBJ1-1, the V gene TRBV6-5; 7 nucleotides match TRBD1. Germline trimming cut 7 bases from V and 3 bases from J; bases unmatched to any gene: 11. Germline V CDR1 and CDR2: MNHEY, SVGAGI. The CDR3 length is 15 residues. CDR3: CASTSTGVRDTEAFF. CDR3 nucleotides: TGTGCCAGCACCTCTACAGGGGTCCGAGACACTGAAGCTTTCTTT.

This chain uses TRBV6-4 with TRBJ1-5; TRBD1 aligns across 7 bases. V lost 9 bases, J lost 2 bases, and 13 bases stayed unmatched. The CDR3 has 16 amino acids. Germline V CDR1 and CDR2: MRHNA, SNTAGT. The DNA of the CDR3 is TGTGCCAGTTACCAAGGGGGCGAAAATGGCAATCAGCCCCAGCATTTT. Translated: CASYQGGENGNQPQHF.

J is TRBJ1-2 and V is TRBV28; D remains unclear. Germline loops: CDR1 MDHEN, CDR2 SYDVKM. Trimming pared 8 bases from V and 8 bases from J, leaving 18 bases between. The CDR3 spans 13 residues. CDR3 residues: CASRPAREGGYTF. The CDR3 DNA is TGTGCCAGCCGACCCGCCCGGGAAGGAGGCTACACCTTC.

CDR3 residues: CAWSLGLARREQYF. CDR3 DNA: TGTGCCTGGAGTTTGGGACTGGCCCGTCGCGAGCAGTACTTC. The chain couples TRBV30 to TRBJ2-7; TRBD2 might be the D (6 bases). The CDR3 consists of 14 residues. Trimming shortened V by 2 bases and J by 6 bases, and 17 bases separated the two germline ends. Per the germline V gene, CDR1 is GTSNPN and CDR2 is SVGIG (reference sequence).

The chain has TRBV25-1 and TRBJ2-1; 9 nucleotides agree with TRBD1. CDR3 length: 18 residues. Germline-derived CDR1 and CDR2 are MGHDK and SYGVNS. The ends lost 5 bases at V and 0 bases at J; junction bases unmatched: 11. The CDR3 loop reads CASSKVPGQGTSYNEQFF. The CDR3 DNA reads as TGTGCCAGCAGTAAAGTCCCGGGACAGGGAACCTCCTACAATGAGCAGTTCTTC. The whole variable domain, remainder taken from reference TRBV25-1 and TRBJ2-1, is EADIYQTPRYLVIGTGKKITLECSQTMGHDKMYWYQQDPGMELHLIHYSYGVNSTEKGDLSSESTVSRIRTEHFPLTLESARPSHTSQYLCASSKVPGQGTSYNEQFFGPGTRLTVL.

The rearrangement uses TRBV6-5 and TRBJ2-7; TRBD2 matches at 8 bases. CDR1 MNHEY and CDR2 SVGAGI come from the germline V gene. The V segment lost 11 bases and the J segment 3 bases; nucleotides outside the gene matches: 3. The CDR3 is 11 amino acids. The CDR3 DNA sequence: TGTGCCGCCGGGAGGGACTACGAGCAGTACTTC. Encoded protein: CAAGRDYEQYF.

This sequence joins TRBV5-1 and TRBJ2-7, with a possible D match to TRBD2 (7 bases). CDR1 SGHRS and CDR2 YFSETQ come from the germline V gene. Trimming cost V 0 bases and J 7 bases, with 14 bases left between them. There are 14 residues in the CDR3. CDR3 sequence (DNA): TGCGCCAGCAGCTTGGGTGGGGGGGCGAGAGAGCAGTACTTC. Its protein is CASSLGGGAREQYF.